The 9 T cell receptor beta chains in this list originate from one sample, sequenced in a study of blood T cell repertoires in COVID-19. Data came from immunoSEQ multiplex PCR; TCRdb stores just in-frame clones and leaves some out. In the table there are about 64,000 clones, around 80% of which are singletons. The sequenced material came from peripheral blood. All receptors come from a woman aged 55-70 years with acute or convalescent COVID-19.

The chain combines TRBV7-2 with TRBJ1-6; D ambiguous. CDR3 length: 15 amino acids. Trimming pared 1 base from V and 5 bases from J, leaving 9 bases between. The germline gives CDR1 SGHTA, CDR2 FQGNSA. The CDR3 loop is CASSLGGYDNSPLHF. CDR3 coding DNA: TGTGCCAGCAGCTTAGGAGGGTACGATAATTCACCCCTCCACTTT.

The chain carries TRBV24-1 and TRBJ2-5; 7 bases are shared with TRBD1. The junction had 8 bases not matched to a gene; V was cut back by 4 bases and J by 1 base. Germline CDR1 and CDR2: KGHDR and SFDVKD. CDR3 length equals 16 residues. The CDR3: CATSDRDSSIQETQYF. In DNA form, the CDR3 reads TGTGCCACCAGTGACCGGGACAGTTCGATCCAAGAGACCCAGTACTTC.

The V and J genes are TRBV11-2 and TRBJ2-6; 8 bases map to TRBD1. CDR3 length: 16 amino acids. Per the germline V gene, CDR1 is SGHAT and CDR2 is FQNNGV. V lost 1 base to trimming and J lost 7 bases; unmatched junction nucleotides: 6. The CDR3 DNA sequence: TGTGCCAGCAGCTTAGGATCTGGGACAGGAGCCAACGTCCTGACTTTC. Translating gives CASSLGSGTGANVLTF.

This clone showed up just a few times. The chain employs TRBV10-3 and TRBJ2-1; 7 bases are a match to TRBD2. Germline CDR1 reads ENHRY; CDR2 reads SYGVKD. V lost 3 bases and J lost 4; bases outside the gene matches: 6. The CDR3 is 15 amino acids. CDR3 nucleotides: TGTGCCATCAGTGAACAGCGGGGCCTTTACAATGAGCAGTTCTTC. Protein sequence: CAISEQRGLYNEQFF.

The V call is TRBV5-4, the J call TRBJ1-2; D remains unclear. The CDR3 runs to 13 residues. Trimming took 4 bases from V and 5 from J, leaving 12 bases between them. Germline V gene lookup returns CDR1 SGHNT and CDR2 YYREEE (reference sequence). CDR3 nucleotide sequence: TGTGCCAGCAGCACTCGGGGTAGTTATGGCTACACCTTC. Residues: CASSTRGSYGYTF.

J is TRBJ1-5 and V is TRBV10-3; TRBD1 aligns across 9 bases. Per germline, CDR1 ENHRY and CDR2 SYGVKD. V gave up 4 bases and J gave up 7 bases; unmatched junction bases: 8. The CDR3 length is 15 residues. Written as DNA, the CDR3 is TGTGCCATCAGTGGACGGACAGGGGATGGGCAGCCCCAGCATTTT. Translation gives CAISGRTGDGQPQHF.

This chain joins TRBV6-5 and TRBJ2-2; TRBD1 agrees at 8 bases. The germline V gene has CDR1 MNHEY and CDR2 SVGAGI. The CDR3 extends over 15 amino acids. The V and J ends lost 5 bases and 4 bases, in that order; junction bases with no gene match: 6. CDR3 in amino acids: CASSTDRAGTGELFF. The DNA of the CDR3 is TGTGCCAGCAGTACGGACAGGGCGGGCACCGGGGAGCTGTTTTTT.

The chain recombines TRBV5-6 with TRBJ2-7, with TRBD1 matching 9 bases. J was trimmed by 3 bases and V by 4 bases; bases with no gene match: 8. Per germline, CDR1 SGHDT and CDR2 YYEEEE. This CDR3 is 15 amino acids long. In DNA form, the CDR3 reads TGTGCCAGCAGCCGCTCCGGGACAGGGAACTACGAGCAGTACTTC. It codes for CASSRSGTGNYEQYF. Together with reference TRBV5-6 and TRBJ2-7, the CDR3 gives the full variable domain: DAGVTQSPTHLIKTRGQQVTLRCSPKSGHDTVSWYQQALGQGPQFIFQYYEEEERQRGNFPDRFSGHQFPNYSSELNVNALLLGDSALYLCASSRSGTGNYEQYFGPGTRLTVT.

The chain carries TRBV5-1 and TRBJ2-5; TRBD1 matches 12 bases. J gave up 5 bases and V 4 bases, and 6 bases lay outside the gene matches. The CDR3 length is 15 residues. Germline CDR1 and CDR2: SGHRS and YFSETQ. The CDR3 DNA follows: TGCGCCAGCAGCGGGGGGACAGGGGGCAGCGAGACCCAGTACTTC. This sequence encodes CASSGGTGGSETQYF.